Listed here are 31 T cell receptor beta chains from one sample, sequenced in a study of graft-versus-host responses after intestinal transplantation. Intraepithelial and lamina propria lymphocytes were isolated from graft specimens. Assay: immunoSEQ multiplex PCR; the TCRdb copy retains only in-frame clones and omits some. The sample has 50,000 to 75,000 clones, 89% seen once; the top ten hold 1.5% to 2%. The starting material was ileum tissue, obtained roughly 54 weeks after transplant. The receptors come from a human patient who received an intestinal transplant, so some T cells may come from the graft donor.

V and J are TRBV5-1 and TRBJ2-3; 8 bases agree with TRBD1. CDR3 length: 14 residues. Trimming removed 4 bases from V and 0 bases from J; junction bases left unmatched: 1. Germline assignment: CDR1 SGHRS and CDR2 YFSETQ. The CDR3 protein is CASSAGGSTDTQYF. The CDR3 DNA follows: TGCGCCAGCAGCGCAGGGGGCAGCACAGATACGCAGTATTTT.

As DNA, the CDR3 is TGTGCCAGCCGAGGGGGCCCGATGACCCAGTACTTC. It is translated as CASRGGPMTQYF. The gene calls are TRBV6-5 and TRBJ2-5, with 7 nucleotides matching TRBD1. Germline loops: CDR1 MNHEY, CDR2 SVGAGI. J was trimmed by 7 bases and V by 8 bases; bases with no gene match: 7. CDR3 length: 12 residues.

The rearrangement joins TRBV4-1 to TRBJ2-1; TRBD2 matches 12 bases. CDR3 length: 14 amino acids. Germline V gene data show CDR1 as MGHRA and CDR2 as YSYEKL. V trimming: 2 bases; J trimming: 7 bases; junction bases outside the gene matches: 0. CDR3 nucleotide sequence: TGCGCCAGCAGCCAACTAGCGGGGGGGAATGAGCAGTTCTTC. It specifies CASSQLAGGNEQFF.

The chain employs TRBV28 and TRBJ1-5; D possibly corresponds to TRBD1 (6 bases). V gave up 2 bases and J gave up 2 bases, with 10 bases separating them. The CDR3 totals 15 residues. CDR1 MDHEN and CDR2 SYDVKM come from the germline V gene. The CDR3 protein is CASSLRYRGNQPQHF. The CDR3 nucleotides read TGTGCCAGCAGTTTAAGATACAGGGGCAATCAGCCCCAGCATTTT.

The gene calls are TRBV6-1 and TRBJ2-5, with TRBD2 identical over 9 bases. The germline V gene encodes CDR1 MNHNS and CDR2 SASEGT. The CDR3 is 14 residues long. Germline trimming cut 2 bases from V and 4 bases from J; bases unmatched to any gene: 2. CDR3 protein: CASSEIAGVETQYF. CDR3 in DNA: TGTGCCAGCAGTGAAATAGCGGGAGTAGAGACCCAGTACTTC.

V and J are TRBV5-1 and TRBJ2-5; D gene uncertain. The DNA end lines up better with TRBJ2-7; the J call may be wrong. Germline loops: CDR1 SGHRS, CDR2 YFSETQ. The CDR3 spans 14 residues. CDR3 in amino acids: CASSLGSATYEQYF. CDR3 coding DNA: TGCGCCAGCAGCTTAGGGTCCGCTACCTACGAGCAGTACTTC.

This CDR3 reads CASSLAVGGTGANVLTF. CDR3 sequence (DNA): TGTGCCAGCAGCTTGGCGGTCGGGGGCACTGGGGCCAACGTCCTGACTTTC. The rearrangement links TRBV5-4 to TRBJ2-6; either TRBD1 or TRBD2 may supply D (6 bases each). Germline V gene sequence: CDR1 SGHNT, CDR2 YYREEE (reference sequence). CDR3 length equals 17 residues. Between the trimmed V and J ends, which lost 0 bases and 2 bases, there was a span of 12 bases.

The CDR3: CASSGSGGNQPQHF. CDR3 nucleotide sequence: TGTGCCAGCAGTGGCTCAGGGGGCAATCAGCCCCAGCATTTT. The J gene is TRBJ1-5, the V gene TRBV6-5; weak D call: TRBD1 (6 bases). Per germline, CDR1 MNHEY and CDR2 SVGAGI. Trimming cost V 5 bases and J 2 bases, with 10 bases left between them. This CDR3 has 14 residues.

The rearrangement links TRBV29-1 to TRBJ2-3; the D gene is possibly TRBD1 (6 bases). The V end was cut by 7 bases, the J end by 0 bases, with 11 bases between. This CDR3 region has 13 residues. Germline assignment: CDR1 SQVTM and CDR2 ANQGSEA. DNA of the CDR3: TGCAGCGGATGGGACATAAGCACAGATACGCAGTATTTT. Encoded protein: CSGWDISTDTQYF.

The rearrangement uses TRBV4-2 and TRBJ1-6; 10 bases are a match to TRBD1. There are 16 residues in the CDR3. Germline CDR1 reads LGHNA; CDR2 reads YNFKEQ. The V gene end was trimmed by 4 bases and the J gene end by 8 bases; junction bases not matched to a gene: 8. The CDR3 region is CASSLYLGTGDSPLHF. CDR3 DNA sequence: TGTGCCAGCAGCCTCTACCTCGGGACAGGGGATTCACCCCTCCACTTT.

This sequence joins TRBV7-6 and TRBJ2-5; TRBD1 might be the D (5 bases). The better agreement between TRBJ2-7 and the DNA end casts doubt on the J call. The CDR3 is made up of 16 amino acids. CDR1 and CDR2 (germline): SGHVS, FNYEAQ. CDR3 sequence: CASSFSTAKIPYEQYF. CDR3 sequence (DNA): TGTGCCAGCAGCTTTTCGACAGCCAAAATCCCTTACGAGCAGTACTTC.

CDR3 in amino acids: CASSLRDPSISGELFF. The CDR3 DNA is TGTGCCAGCAGCTTAAGGGATCCCAGCATAAGCGGGGAGCTGTTTTTT. This chain links TRBV7-3 with TRBJ2-2; D not certain. The germline CDR1 and CDR2 sequences are SGHTA and FQGTGA. The V end lost 1 base, the J end lost 7 bases, and 16 bases lay between the germline ends. There are 16 residues in the CDR3.

The V call is TRBV29-1, the J call TRBJ1-2; D is unresolved. Germline V gene data show CDR1 as SQVTM and CDR2 as ANQGSEA. V was shortened by 6 bases and J by 4 bases, with 12 bases between the two germline ends. This CDR3 comprises 12 residues. The CDR3 nucleotides are TGCAGCGTCCCCCGGGGATTCTATGGCTACACCTTC. Encoded protein: CSVPRGFYGYTF. Full variable domain (rest looked up from reference TRBV29-1 and TRBJ1-2): SAVISQKPSRDICQRGTSLTIQCQVDSQVTMMFWYRQQPGQSLTLIATANQGSEATYESGFVIDKFPISRPNLTFSTLTVSNMSPEDSSIYLCSVPRGFYGYTFGSGTRLTVV.

This sequence joins TRBV2 and TRBJ2-5; possibly TRBD1 for D (6 bases). Looked up from germline, CDR1 is SNHLY and CDR2 is FYNNEI. The V end lost 1 base, the J end lost 1 base, and 10 bases lay between the germline ends. This CDR3 contains 15 residues. The CDR3 nucleotides read TGTGCCAGCAGTGAAGGGGGGACATTCCAAGAGACCCAGTACTTC. It translates to CASSEGGTFQETQYF.

V gene TRBV9 combines with J gene TRBJ2-3; 8 bases are a match to TRBD2. This CDR3 has 15 amino acids. J lost 10 bases, V lost 4 bases, and 14 bases had no gene match. Germline V gives CDR1 SGDLS, CDR2 YYNGEE. CDR3 protein: CASSPSLRGGLPQYF. As DNA, the CDR3 is TGTGCCAGCAGCCCTAGCCTTCGGGGGGGCCTTCCGCAGTATTTT.

The V gene is TRBV19, the J gene TRBJ2-7; weak D call: TRBD2 (5 bases). The CDR3 runs 15 residues. Germline loops: CDR1 LNHDA, CDR2 SQIVND (reference sequence). V was shortened by 4 bases and J by 0 bases, with 13 bases between the two germline ends. CDR3 region: CASSSLLASSYEQYF. The CDR3 region has the DNA TGTGCCAGTAGTAGCCTCCTAGCTAGCTCCTACGAGCAGTACTTC.

The chain has TRBV2 and TRBJ2-7; D is ambiguous. Germline loops: CDR1 SNHLY, CDR2 FYNNEI. Trimming pared 3 bases from V and 0 bases from J, leaving 6 bases between. The length of the CDR3 is 13 residues. This CDR3 reads CASSEDLSYEQYF. The CDR3 nucleotides read TGTGCCAGCAGTGAGGACCTCTCCTACGAGCAGTACTTC.

The rearrangement uses TRBV9 and TRBJ2-7; tentative D call: TRBD1 (5 bases). CDR3 length: 15 residues. V was cut by 4 bases and J by 5 bases, with 19 bases left in between. Germline V gene data show CDR1 as SGDLS and CDR2 as YYNGEE. CDR3 in DNA: TGTGCCAGCAGCCCCCTGCAGGGCCTGGGTCACGAGCAGTACTTC. This encodes CASSPLQGLGHEQYF.

This sequence joins TRBV13 and TRBJ2-1, with 7 bases matching TRBD2. The CDR3 length is 15 residues. Looked up from germline, CDR1 is PRHDT and CDR2 is FYEKMQ (reference sequence). Trimming took 5 bases from V and 8 from J; bases not matched to a gene: 12. The CDR3 sequence: CASSIAGHNRDEQFF. The CDR3 DNA follows: TGTGCCAGCAGCATAGCGGGCCACAACCGCGATGAGCAGTTCTTC. Drawing the rest from reference TRBV13 and TRBJ2-1, the complete variable domain is AAGVIQSPRHLIKEKRETATLKCYPIPRHDTVYWYQQGPGQDPQFLISFYEKMQSDKGSIPDRFSAQQFSDYHSELNMSSLELGDSALYFCASSIAGHNRDEQFFGPGTRLTVL.

V and J are TRBV30 and TRBJ1-1; D call uncertain. The CDR3 contains 10 residues. CDR1 GTSNPN and CDR2 SVGIG come from the germline V gene (reference sequence). The V and J ends lost 2 bases and 4 bases respectively, with 2 bases between them. The CDR3 nucleotides read TGTGCCTGGAGTCGCACTGAAGCTTTCTTT. Its protein is CAWSRTEAFF.

The rearrangement links TRBV6-5 to TRBJ1-1; D not certain. Germline CDR1 reads MNHEY; CDR2 reads SVGAGI. V was shortened by 5 bases and J by 5 bases, with 12 bases between the two germline ends. The CDR3 contains 13 residues. The CDR3 nucleotides read TGTGCCAGCAGTGGATTCGGGAATACTGAAGCTTTCTTT. This gives the protein CASSGFGNTEAFF.

The V gene is TRBV4-1, the J gene TRBJ2-5; D unresolved. Germline CDR1 and CDR2: MGHRA and YSYEKL. CDR3 length: 13 amino acids. Trimming removed 0 bases at V and 4 bases at J, with 6 bases between. The DNA for the CDR3 is TGCGCCAGCAGCCAAGACCCCTTAGAGACCCAGTACTTC. Translation gives CASSQDPLETQYF.

This rearrangement joins TRBV11-2 to TRBJ1-3; unclear D gene. Germline values: CDR1 SGHAT, CDR2 FQNNGV. CDR3 size: 13 residues. Between the trimmed V and J ends, which lost 1 base and 2 bases, there was a span of 3 bases. The CDR3 sequence: CASSLAPGNTIYF. CDR3 bases: TGTGCCAGCAGCTTAGCCCCTGGAAACACCATATATTTT.

This sequence joins TRBV28 and TRBJ1-2, with 7 nucleotides matching TRBD1. Germline V lookup: CDR1 MDHEN, CDR2 SYDVKM. This CDR3 contains 14 residues. With 7 bases clipped from V and 4 bases from J, the junction kept 9 bases outside the gene matches. The CDR3 is CASKEQGGVYGYTF. CDR3 in DNA: TGTGCCAGCAAGGAGCAGGGGGGAGTCTATGGCTACACCTTC.

This clone turned up a few times. V usage is TRBV6-1 and J usage is TRBJ2-5; D is perhaps TRBD1 (5 bases). Germline CDR1 MNHNS, CDR2 SASEGT. This CDR3 contains 15 residues. Deletions cut 2 bases from V and 5 bases from J, with 15 bases between. The CDR3 is CASSEFTGFRETQYF. In DNA, the CDR3 is TGTGCCAGCAGTGAATTCACAGGTTTCCGCGAGACCCAGTACTTC.

The chain links TRBV5-4 to TRBJ2-7; D call uncertain. The V and J ends lost 0 bases and 4 bases respectively, with 5 bases between them. Germline CDR1 reads SGHNT; CDR2 reads YYREEE (reference sequence). This CDR3 contains 12 residues. CDR3 in DNA: TGTGCCAGCAGCTTGGGACTGTACGAGCAGTACTTC. This gives the protein CASSLGLYEQYF.

This chain joins TRBV25-1 and TRBJ2-3, with TRBD2 as a possible D gene (5 bases). The CDR3 has 17 residues. Germline-derived CDR1 and CDR2 are MGHDK and SYGVNS. V lost 6 bases, J lost 0 bases, and 19 bases lay in between. CDR3: CASSSSRADLSTDTQYF. The CDR3 DNA sequence: TGTGCCAGCAGCTCTTCGCGGGCGGACCTTAGCACAGATACGCAGTATTTT.

This sequence joins TRBV4-1 and TRBJ1-2; D is perhaps TRBD1 (6 bases). Germline V CDR1 and CDR2: MGHRA, YSYEKL. V was shortened by 0 bases and J by 0 bases, with 11 bases between the two germline ends. The CDR3 runs 16 residues. In nucleotides, the CDR3 is TGCGCCAGCAGCCAAGATTTTACAGGGACTAACTATGGCTACACCTTC. It is translated as CASSQDFTGTNYGYTF.

V and J are TRBV7-9 and TRBJ2-7; 12 bases fit TRBD2. Germline trimming cut 5 bases from V and 5 bases from J; bases unmatched to any gene: 10. The CDR3 runs to 16 residues. Germline loops: CDR1 SEHNR, CDR2 FQNEAQ (reference sequence). CDR3 loop: CASSPRRLAGVDEQYF. CDR3 bases: TGTGCCAGCAGCCCCCGACGACTAGCGGGAGTCGACGAGCAGTACTTC.

The chain has TRBV5-1 and TRBJ2-7; TRBD1 agrees at 7 bases. Germline V CDR1 and CDR2: SGHRS, YFSETQ. The CDR3 contains 14 residues. The V gene end was trimmed by 2 bases and the J gene end by 3 bases; junction bases not matched to a gene: 5. DNA for the CDR3: TGCGCCAGCAGCTTATACAGGGGCTACTACGAGCAGTACTTC. This translates into CASSLYRGYYEQYF. The full variable domain, its missing parts supplied by reference TRBV5-1 and TRBJ2-7, is KAGVTQTPRYLIKTRGQQVTLSCSPISGHRSVSWYQQTPGQGLQFLFEYFSETQRNKGNFPGRFSGRQFSNSRSEMNVSTLELGDSALYLCASSLYRGYYEQYFGPGTRLTVT.

The chain is built from TRBV18 and TRBJ2-3; maybe TRBD1 (5 bases). Trimming removed 0 bases at V and 4 bases at J, with 8 bases between. The CDR3 covers 14 residues. Germline loops: CDR1 KGHSH, CDR2 LQKENI. The DNA for the CDR3 is TGTGCCAGCTCACCACCGGGGCAGGCAGATACGCAGTATTTT. Amino acids: CASSPPGQADTQYF.